The rows below give T cell receptor beta chains drawn from one sample of a study of blood T cell repertoires in COVID-19. Profiled with immunoSEQ multiplex PCR; TCRdb holds only in-frame clones, not every one. The table shows more than 200,000 clones, with around 82% occurring only once. Sequencing was carried out using peripheral blood. The receptor source for this set is a man aged 50 to 59 with active or convalescent COVID-19. CDR3s include the opening cysteine and the closing phenylalanine or tryptophan. A D gene is named only where the DNA matches it firmly. Clone size is shown for a subset of rows, as once, few, many or a class of expanded clone.

TRBJ2-1,-,TRBV19,-,CASRDSLTYNEQFF,TGTGCCAGTAGGGACAGTCTAACCTACAATGAGCAGTTCTTC
TRBJ1-5,TRBD1,TRBV5-3,-,CARSTQTGTQPQHF,TGTGCCAGAAGCACCCAGACAGGGACACAGCCCCAGCATTTT
TRBJ2-7,-,TRBV28,-,CASSSSPGAGVLSSYEQYF,TGTGCCAGCAGTTCCTCTCCCGGGGCAGGGGTCCTTTCCTCCTACGAGCAGTACTTC
TRBJ2-5,-,TRBV7-6,-,CASSQIQETQYF,TGTGCCAGCAGCCAAATTCAAGAGACCCAGTACTTC
TRBJ1-2,TRBD1,TRBV10-3,-,CAISDGQGANYGYTF,TGTGCCATCAGTGATGGACAGGGAGCTAACTATGGCTACACCTTC
TRBJ2-1,TRBD2,TRBV11-2,-,CASSLGRASKQFF,TGTGCCAGCAGCCTAGGGAGGGCCAGTAAGCAGTTCTTC
TRBJ2-2,-,TRBV29-1,-,CSVLRAGAGELFF,TGCAGCGTGCTGCGGGCAGGGGCCGGGGAGCTGTTTTTT
TRBJ2-3,TRBD2,TRBV9,-,CASSVDPSGGLTDTQYF,TGTGCCAGCAGCGTCGACCCTAGCGGGGGGCTCACAGATACGCAGTATTTT
TRBJ2-7,TRBD1,TRBV5-1,-,CASSLTRQGSDEQYF,TGCGCCAGCAGCTTGACCCGACAGGGTTCCGACGAGCAGTACTTC
TRBJ1-5,-,TRBV5-6,-,CASSLGWGGLQPQHF,TGTGCCAGCAGCTTGGGGTGGGGAGGTCTTCAGCCCCAGCATTTT
TRBJ1-3,-,TRBV30,few,CAGTARGNTIYF,TGTGCCGGGACCGCCCGGGGAAACACCATATATTTT
TRBJ2-4,-,TRBV7-5,-,CVRSYLSGTSALAKNIQYF,TGTGTCAGAAGCTACTTATCGGGTACTAGTGCTCTAGCCAAAAACATTCAGTACTTC
TRBJ1-5,-,TRBV7-8,-,CASNLDGSSNQPQHF,TGTGCCAGCAACCTTGACGGGAGTAGCAATCAGCCCCAGCATTTT
TRBJ1-1,-,TRBV18,-,CASSTDSYTEAFF,TGTGCCAGCTCAACTGACAGCTACACTGAAGCTTTCTTT
TRBJ1-2,-,TRBV30,-,CAWSVGRGFYGYTF,TGTGCCTGGAGTGTCGGTAGGGGGTTCTATGGCTACACCTTC
TRBJ1-5,-,TRBV3-1/TRBV3-2,-,CASTLIFHQGMKVSNQPQHF,TGTGCCAGCACCCTCATCTTCCACCAGGGGATGAAAGTAAGCAATCAGCCCCAGCATTTT